One and the same sample provided the 24 T cell receptor beta chains below, sequenced in a study of early T cells in non-severe SARS-CoV-2 infection. TCRdb re-called the 5' RACE reads through MiXCR, storing one row per CDR3 protein. The sample includes 40,000 or so distinct CDR3 sequences, about 5.2% of them seen just once. This material consisted of whole blood, taken at baseline. The receptors here all came from an adult who was a healthcare worker with PCR-confirmed SARS-CoV-2 infection or an uninfected control (not recorded which).

This clonotype was seen ten or more times. The chain couples TRBV6-1 to TRBJ1-2; D call uncertain. V lost 4 bases and J lost 4, with 13 bases in between. CDR3 size: 14 residues. Per germline, CDR1 MNHNS and CDR2 SASEGT. The CDR3 protein is CASSATGEGYGYTF. The CDR3 region has the DNA TGTGCCAGCAGTGCAACCGGGGAAGGCTATGGCTACACCTTC.

This clonotype was counted many times. The CDR3 DNA is TGTGCCAGCAGCTCAGACAGGGGCAGCGCCTTACGGAACTATGGCTACACCTTC. Its translation is CASSSDRGSALRNYGYTF. J is TRBJ1-2 and V is TRBV11-3, with 8 bases lining up with TRBD1. The germline V gene has CDR1 SGHNT and CDR2 YENEEA. V dropped 4 bases and J dropped 2; count of bases not matched to a gene: 15. The CDR3 length is 18 residues. Based on the CDR3 plus reference TRBV11-3 and TRBJ1-2, the full variable domain is EAGVVQSPRYKIIEKKQPVAFWCNPISGHNTLYWYLQNLGQGPELLIRYENEEAVDDSQLPKDRFSAERLKGVDSTLKIQPAELGDSAVYLCASSSDRGSALRNYGYTFGSGTRLTVV.

There are many counts of this clonotype. The rearrangement uses TRBV4-1 and TRBJ1-3; D unclear. V lost 0 bases, J lost 0 bases, and 9 bases lay in between. Germline V gene lookup returns CDR1 MGHRA and CDR2 YSYEKL. The CDR3 totals 16 residues. This chain's CDR3 is CASSQESSLSGNTIYF. CDR3 nucleotide sequence: TGCGCCAGCAGCCAAGAGTCGTCCCTCTCTGGAAACACCATATATTTT.

The V call is TRBV20-1, the J call TRBJ2-1; D gene unclear. Looked up from germline, CDR1 is DFQATT and CDR2 is SNEGSKA (reference sequence). This CDR3 spans 15 amino acids. V lost 3 bases to trimming and J lost 4 bases, with 16 bases between them. The CDR3 reads CSASRNRGYYNEQFF. CDR3 bases: TGCAGTGCTAGCCGCAACCGAGGTTATTACAATGAGCAGTTCTTC.

This clonotype was detected only a few times. The chain employs TRBV29-1 and TRBJ2-3; D is possibly TRBD2 (7 bases). Germline lookup yields CDR1 SQVTM and CDR2 ANQGSEA. The CDR3 consists of 16 residues. The ends were cut back, 6 bases at V and 1 base at J, with 20 bases in the middle. In DNA, the CDR3 is TGCAGCGTGCACAACCTTGGGGGGGGCGGCACAGATACGCAGTATTTT. Translating it yields CSVHNLGGGGTDTQYF.

This clonotype was detected ten times or more. V is TRBV5-1 and J is TRBJ2-3; 7 bases are shared with TRBD1. This CDR3 contains 14 residues. After removal of 0 bases from V and 5 bases from J, the junction contained 3 bases not matched to a gene. CDR1 SGHRS and CDR2 YFSETQ come from the germline V gene. The CDR3 spells CASSLEGAVDTQYF. CDR3 DNA: TGCGCCAGCAGCTTGGAGGGGGCTGTAGATACGCAGTATTTT.

This clonotype was detected ten times or more. The rearrangement uses TRBV4-1 and TRBJ1-1, with TRBD1 as a possible D gene (6 bases). The germline V gene has CDR1 MGHRA and CDR2 YSYEKL. The CDR3 length is 14 residues. V gave up 0 bases and J gave up 4 bases, with 9 bases separating them. This CDR3 reads CASSQEQGLTEAFF. DNA for the CDR3: TGCGCCAGCAGCCAAGAACAGGGCCTCACTGAAGCTTTCTTT.

CDR3 coding DNA: TGTGCCAGCAGCTTAGTGGGGGCGCTTGGCTATGGCTACACCTTC. Protein sequence: CASSLVGALGYGYTF. The genes are TRBV11-2 and TRBJ1-2, with D perhaps matching TRBD1 (6 bases). The germline CDR1 and CDR2 sequences are SGHAT and FQNNGV. The CDR3 extends over 15 amino acids. Deletions cut 1 base from V and 4 bases from J, with 13 bases between.

At least ten counts were recorded for this clonotype. This sequence joins TRBV10-3 and TRBJ2-7; no reliable D call. The V and J ends lost 0 bases and 4 bases respectively, with 13 bases between them. In germline, CDR1 is ENHRY, CDR2 SYGVKD. The CDR3 contains 15 residues. This CDR3 reads CAISESERANYEQYF. DNA of the CDR3: TGTGCCATCAGTGAGTCGGAGAGAGCTAATTACGAGCAGTACTTC.

The chain is built from TRBV30 and TRBJ2-1, with D unresolved. Per germline, CDR1 GTSNPN and CDR2 SVGIG (reference sequence). This CDR3 is 14 amino acids long. Trimming took off 5 bases at V and 0 bases at J, with 11 bases between the two ends. CDR3 coding DNA: TGTGCCTGGGGTACTCGAAACTCCTACAATGAGCAGTTCTTC. Translated, it gives CAWGTRNSYNEQFF.

On this clonotype itself: A single base separates this from a much larger clone, so it may be a read error. The chain uses TRBV7-2 and TRBJ1-4, with D unclear. The germline CDR1 and CDR2 sequences are SGHTA and FQGNSA. The CDR3 loop spans 13 amino acids. Trimming stripped 2 bases from V and 4 bases from J, with 5 bases between. In DNA form, the CDR3 reads TGTGCCAGCAGCTTATTCGGTAATGAAAAACTGTTTTTT. Translating it yields CASSLFGNEKLFF.

This clonotype was observed many times. The rearrangement uses TRBV7-9 and TRBJ1-3, with D possibly TRBD1 on 5 matching bases. The V gene lost 4 bases and the J gene lost 4 bases, with 17 bases spanning the gap. The CDR3 length is 16 residues. The germline CDR1 and CDR2 sequences are SEHNR and FQNEAQ (reference sequence). CDR3 bases: TGTGCCAGCAGCTCCAAACGACAGTCGGCCGGAAACACCATATATTTT. Amino acid sequence: CASSSKRQSAGNTIYF.

The rearrangement joins TRBV13 to TRBJ2-5; D not resolved. From germline, CDR1 is PRHDT and CDR2 FYEKMQ (reference sequence). The CDR3 has 15 residues. V was cut by 5 bases and J by 4 bases, with 17 bases left in between. The CDR3 here is CASSRRSGLRETQYF. The CDR3 DNA follows: TGTGCCAGCAGCCGCCGGAGTGGGTTGCGAGAGACCCAGTACTTC.

This clonotype was observed at least ten times. V usage is TRBV4-3 and J usage is TRBJ1-1; no clear D. The V gene's germline CDR1 is LGHNA and CDR2 YSLEER. The CDR3 has 13 amino acids. The ends were cut back, 0 bases at V and 8 bases at J, with 10 bases in the middle. CDR3 sequence: CASSQDRWGEAFF. Written as DNA, the CDR3 is TGCGCCAGCAGCCAAGATCGTTGGGGAGAAGCTTTCTTT.

The J gene is TRBJ2-3, the V gene TRBV7-8; 9 bases match TRBD2. V lost 5 bases to trimming and J lost 4 bases; unmatched junction nucleotides: 7. From germline, CDR1 is SGHVS and CDR2 FQNEAQ. The CDR3 loop spans 15 amino acids. CDR3 residues: CASSPSGISADTQYF. The CDR3 DNA is TGTGCCAGCAGCCCTAGCGGGATTAGCGCAGATACGCAGTATTTT. Complete variable domain (other parts from reference TRBV7-8 and TRBJ2-3): GAGVSQSPRYKVAKRGQDVALRCDPISGHVSLFWYQQALGQGPEFLTYFQNEAQLDKSGLPSDRFFAERPEGSVSTLKIQRTQQEDSAVYLCASSPSGISADTQYFGPGTRLTVL.

This clonotype was detected many times. The chain combines TRBV14 with TRBJ1-2; 9 bases are a match to TRBD1. CDR3 size: 14 residues. Germline V gene lookup returns CDR1 SGHDN and CDR2 FVKESK. Trimming cost V 4 bases and J 2 bases; bases outside gene matches: 2. The CDR3 region has the DNA TGTGCCAGCAGCCCTGGGACAGGGAACTATGGCTACACCTTC. This encodes CASSPGTGNYGYTF.

This clonotype showed up many times. V usage is TRBV6-5 and J usage is TRBJ1-2, with D tentatively TRBD1 (5 bases). Trimming shortened V by 8 bases and J by 8 bases, and 18 bases separated the two germline ends. The CDR3 is 13 residues long. The V gene's germline CDR1 is MNHEY and CDR2 SVGAGI. The CDR3 bases are TGTGCCAGCGGGTTAGGAAGGGGCGAAGGCTACACCTTC. This translates into CASGLGRGEGYTF.

This clonotype occurred many times. The J gene is TRBJ2-6, the V gene TRBV27; TRBD2 aligns across 10 bases. With V trimmed by 1 base and J by 5 bases, 11 bases remained unmatched. The CDR3 is made up of 19 amino acids. Germline V CDR1 and CDR2: MNHEY, SMNVEV (reference sequence). The CDR3 region has the DNA TGTGCCAGCAGTTTATATGCTAGCGGGAGCGCCTTTAGGGCCAACGTCCTGACTTTC. This encodes CASSLYASGSAFRANVLTF.

In this sample, this clonotype turned up many times. In DNA form, the CDR3 reads TGTGCCACCAGTAAGTCTAGCCCATCCTACGAGCAGTACTTC. This sequence encodes CATSKSSPSYEQYF. The V and J genes are TRBV24-1 and TRBJ2-7; D is perhaps TRBD2 (5 bases). The germline V and J ends were trimmed by 6 bases and 1 base, with 12 bases remaining between them. Germline values: CDR1 KGHDR, CDR2 SFDVKD. This CDR3 has 14 amino acids.

The chain uses TRBV19 and TRBJ2-6; possible D gene TRBD1, 5 bases. The CDR3 totals 15 residues. Germline CDR1 is LNHDA and CDR2 is SQIVND (reference sequence). V was clipped by 3 bases and J by 2 bases, with 8 bases between them. CDR3 region: CASSMIGAGANVLTF. The CDR3 DNA is TGTGCCAGTAGTATGATAGGGGCTGGGGCCAACGTCCTGACTTTC.

This clonotype occurred many times. The rearrangement joins TRBV12-3 or TRBV12-4 to TRBJ2-7, with a tentative D call TRBD1 (5 bases). The V end lost 2 bases, the J end lost 4 bases, and 15 bases lay between the germline ends. This CDR3 has 15 residues. The CDR3 is CASSLSRAKGYEQYF. The CDR3 bases are TGTGCCAGCAGTTTATCTAGGGCCAAGGGGTACGAGCAGTACTTC.

This clonotype was counted only a few times. V and J are TRBV7-6 and TRBJ2-4; 8 bases match TRBD2. Losses at the gene ends were 3 bases for V and 5 bases for J; bases not matched to a gene: 6. There are 15 residues in the CDR3. Germline CDR1 is SGHVS and CDR2 is FNYEAQ. CDR3 in DNA: TGTGCCAGCAGCTTCAACCCGGGACTAGAAAACATTCAGTACTTC. Translated, it gives CASSFNPGLENIQYF.

There are many counts of this clonotype. V and J are TRBV3-1 and TRBJ2-6; D gene uncertain. The CDR3 covers 12 residues. V was trimmed by 4 bases and J by 4 bases, leaving 2 bases between them. CDR1 LGHDT and CDR2 YNNKEL come from the germline V gene (reference sequence). The CDR3 is CASSPGANVLTF. The CDR3 nucleotides read TGTGCCAGCAGCCCAGGGGCCAACGTCCTGACTTTC. Together with reference TRBV3-1 and TRBJ2-6, the CDR3 gives the full variable domain: DTAVSQTPKYLVTQMGNDKSIKCEQNLGHDTMYWYKQDSKKFLKIMFSYNNKELIINETVPNRFSPKSPDKAHLNLHINSLELGDSAVYFCASSPGANVLTFGAGSRLTVL.

This clonotype was seen many times. The rearrangement joins TRBV18 to TRBJ2-7, with TRBD1 matching 8 bases. The germline V gene encodes CDR1 KGHSH and CDR2 LQKENI. The trim removed 3 bases at V and 2 bases at J, leaving 9 bases unmatched. CDR3 length: 16 amino acids. The DNA of the CDR3 is TGTGCCAGCTCACCTAGGACAGGGTTCGTTCCCTACGAGCAGTACGTC. Translated: CASSPRTGFVPYEQYV.